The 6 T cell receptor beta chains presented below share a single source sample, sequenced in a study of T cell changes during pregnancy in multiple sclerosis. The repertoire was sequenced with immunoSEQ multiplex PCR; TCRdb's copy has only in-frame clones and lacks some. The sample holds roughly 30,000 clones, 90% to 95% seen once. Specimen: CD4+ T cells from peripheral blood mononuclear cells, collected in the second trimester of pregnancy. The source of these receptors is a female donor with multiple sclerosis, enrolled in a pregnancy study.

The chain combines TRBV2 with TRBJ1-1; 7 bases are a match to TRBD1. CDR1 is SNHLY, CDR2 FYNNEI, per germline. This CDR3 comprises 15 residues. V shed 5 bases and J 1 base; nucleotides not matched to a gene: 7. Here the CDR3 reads CASSRDRFSNTEAFF. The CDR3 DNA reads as TGTGCCAGCAGTCGGGACAGATTTTCGAACACTGAAGCTTTCTTT.

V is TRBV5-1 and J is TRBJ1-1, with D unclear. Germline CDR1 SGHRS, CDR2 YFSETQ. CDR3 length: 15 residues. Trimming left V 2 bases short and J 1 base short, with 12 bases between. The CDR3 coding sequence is TGCGCCAGCAGCTTTAATGGGGAGACGAACACTGAAGCTTTCTTT. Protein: CASSFNGETNTEAFF.

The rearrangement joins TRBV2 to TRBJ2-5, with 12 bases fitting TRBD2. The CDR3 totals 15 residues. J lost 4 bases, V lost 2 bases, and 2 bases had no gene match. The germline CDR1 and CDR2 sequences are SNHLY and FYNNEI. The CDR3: CASSESSGRGETQYF. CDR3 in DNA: TGTGCCAGCAGTGAATCTAGCGGGAGGGGAGAGACCCAGTACTTC.

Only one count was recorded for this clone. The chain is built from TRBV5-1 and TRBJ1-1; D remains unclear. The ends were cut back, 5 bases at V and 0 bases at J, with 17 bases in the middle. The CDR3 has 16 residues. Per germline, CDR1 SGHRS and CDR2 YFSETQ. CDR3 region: CASRSNRGPMNTEAFF. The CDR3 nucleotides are TGCGCCAGCAGATCGAACCGGGGTCCCATGAACACTGAAGCTTTCTTT.

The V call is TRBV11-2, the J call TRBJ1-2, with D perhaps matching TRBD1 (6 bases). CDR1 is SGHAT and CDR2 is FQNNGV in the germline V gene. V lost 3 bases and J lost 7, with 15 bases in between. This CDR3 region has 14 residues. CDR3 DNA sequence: TGTGCCAGCAGCTTCCACAGGGTTGCCGGTGGCTACACCTTC. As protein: CASSFHRVAGGYTF.

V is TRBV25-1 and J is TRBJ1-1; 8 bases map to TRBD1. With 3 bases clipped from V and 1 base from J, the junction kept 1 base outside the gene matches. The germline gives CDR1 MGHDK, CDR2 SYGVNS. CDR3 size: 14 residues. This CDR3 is CASSDDRGNTEAFF. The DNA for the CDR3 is TGTGCCAGCAGTGACGACAGGGGGAACACTGAAGCTTTCTTT.